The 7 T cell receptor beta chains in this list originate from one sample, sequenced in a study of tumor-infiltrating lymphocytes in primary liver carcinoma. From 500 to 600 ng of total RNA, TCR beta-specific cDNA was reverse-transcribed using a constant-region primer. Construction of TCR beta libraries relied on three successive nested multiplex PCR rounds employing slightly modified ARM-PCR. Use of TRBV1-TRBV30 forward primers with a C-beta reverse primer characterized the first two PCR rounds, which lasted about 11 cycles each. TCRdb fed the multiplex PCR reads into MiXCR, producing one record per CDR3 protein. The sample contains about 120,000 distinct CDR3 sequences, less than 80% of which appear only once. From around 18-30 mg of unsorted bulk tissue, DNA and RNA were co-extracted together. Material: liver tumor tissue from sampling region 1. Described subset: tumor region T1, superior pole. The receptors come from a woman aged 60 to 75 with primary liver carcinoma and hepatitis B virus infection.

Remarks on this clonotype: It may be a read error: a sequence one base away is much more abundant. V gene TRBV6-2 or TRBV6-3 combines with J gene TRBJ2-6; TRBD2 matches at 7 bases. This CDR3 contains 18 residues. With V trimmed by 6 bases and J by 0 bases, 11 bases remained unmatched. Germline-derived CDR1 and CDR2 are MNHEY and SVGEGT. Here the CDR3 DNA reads TGTGCCAGCAGACGCTGGACTAGTAACTCCTCTGGGGCCAACGTCCTGACTTTC. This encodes CASRRWTSNSSGANVLTF.

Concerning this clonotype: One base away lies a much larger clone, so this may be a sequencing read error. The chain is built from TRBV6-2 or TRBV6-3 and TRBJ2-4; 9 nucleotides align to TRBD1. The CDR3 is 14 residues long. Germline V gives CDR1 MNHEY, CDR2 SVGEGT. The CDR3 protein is CVSSWGQGSNIQYF. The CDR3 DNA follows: TGTGTCAGCAGTTGGGGACAGGGAAGTAACATTCAGTACTTC.

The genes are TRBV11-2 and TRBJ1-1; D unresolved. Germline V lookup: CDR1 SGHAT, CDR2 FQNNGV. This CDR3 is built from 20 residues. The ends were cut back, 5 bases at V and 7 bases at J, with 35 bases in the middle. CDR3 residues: CASSPHQHGLLRFWCYEAFF. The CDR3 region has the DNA TGTGCCAGCAGCCCACATCAGCACGGACTCCTTCGCTTTTGGTGTTATGAAGCTTTCTTT.

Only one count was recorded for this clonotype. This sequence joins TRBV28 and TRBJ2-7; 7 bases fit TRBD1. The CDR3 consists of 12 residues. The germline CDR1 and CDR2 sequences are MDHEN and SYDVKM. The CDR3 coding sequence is TGTGTCATCACCGGAAGGGGGCGGGAGCAGTACTTC. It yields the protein CVITGRGREQYF.

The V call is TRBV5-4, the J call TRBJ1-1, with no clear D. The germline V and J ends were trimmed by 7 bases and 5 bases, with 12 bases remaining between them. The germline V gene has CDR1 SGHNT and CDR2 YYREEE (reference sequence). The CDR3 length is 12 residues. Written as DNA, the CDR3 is TGTGCCAGCTGCCTGGTTGGGACTGAAGCTTTCTTT. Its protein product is CASCLVGTEAFF.

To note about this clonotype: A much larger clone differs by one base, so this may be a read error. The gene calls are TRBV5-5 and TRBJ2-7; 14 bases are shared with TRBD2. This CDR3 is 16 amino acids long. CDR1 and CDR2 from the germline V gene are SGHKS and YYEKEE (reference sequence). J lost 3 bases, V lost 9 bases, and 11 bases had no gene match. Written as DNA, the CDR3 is TGTGCCAACACCAGGGGGACTAGCGGGAGTGTCTACGAGCAGTACTTC. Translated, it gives CANTRGTSGSVYEQYF.

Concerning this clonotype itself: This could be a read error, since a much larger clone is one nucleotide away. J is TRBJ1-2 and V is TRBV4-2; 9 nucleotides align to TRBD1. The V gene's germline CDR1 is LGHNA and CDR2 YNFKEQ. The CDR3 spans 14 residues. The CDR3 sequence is CTSSLRDRENGYTF. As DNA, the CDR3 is TGTACCAGCAGTCTCCGGGACAGGGAAAATGGCTACACCTTC.